This TCR beta chain derives from a study of Tregs in tolerant kidney transplant recipients. Comment on this clone: Its cognate antigen is unknown.

Method: immunoSEQ multiplex PCR; TCRdb's copy keeps in-frame clones and lacks some. Of 100,000 to 150,000 clones in the sample, around 91% were seen once. Study-wide points: Expanding Tregs on activated donor B cells appeared to best identify donor-specific TCRbeta clones.

Germline-derived CDR1 and CDR2 are SGHTA and FQGNSA. V dropped 5 bases and J dropped 4; count of bases not matched to a gene: 4. This CDR3 spans 14 amino acids. The receptor was derived from a human donor in good health. This chain uses TRBV7-2 with TRBJ1-1; 10 bases fit TRBD1. The sample was CD4+ T cells from blood. The CDR3 spells CASSPRDRGTEAFF. DNA of the CDR3: TGTGCCAGCAGCCCAAGGGACAGGGGCACTGAAGCTTTCTTT.